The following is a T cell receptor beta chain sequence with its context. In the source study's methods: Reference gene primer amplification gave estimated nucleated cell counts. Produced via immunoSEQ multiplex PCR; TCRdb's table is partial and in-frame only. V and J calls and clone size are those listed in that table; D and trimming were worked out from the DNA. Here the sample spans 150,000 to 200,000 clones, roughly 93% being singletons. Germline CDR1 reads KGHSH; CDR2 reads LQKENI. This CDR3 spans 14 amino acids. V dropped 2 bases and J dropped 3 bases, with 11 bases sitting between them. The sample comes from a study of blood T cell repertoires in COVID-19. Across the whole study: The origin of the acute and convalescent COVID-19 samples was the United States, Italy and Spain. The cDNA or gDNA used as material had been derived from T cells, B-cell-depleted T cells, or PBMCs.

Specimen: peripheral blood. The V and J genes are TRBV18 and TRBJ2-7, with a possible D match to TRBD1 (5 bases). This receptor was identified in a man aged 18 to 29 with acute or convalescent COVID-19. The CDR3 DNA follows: TGTGCCAGCTCACCATTGGGGCAGGACTACGAGCAGTACTTC. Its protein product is CASSPLGQDYEQYF. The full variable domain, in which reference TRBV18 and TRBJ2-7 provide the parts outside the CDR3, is NAGVMQNPRHLVRRRGQEARLRCSPMKGHSHVYWYRQLPEEGLKFMVYLQKENIIDESGMPKERFSAEFPKEGPSILRIQQVVRGDSAAYFCASSPLGQDYEQYFGPGTRLTVT.